This entry lists 25 T cell receptor beta chains sequenced from one sample in a study of identical twins. Each CDR3 protein is one row after TCRdb ran MiXCR on the 5' RACE reads. The sample gives 350,000 or so distinct CDR3 sequences, roughly 9% of which show up once; 8.5% to 10% is in the top ten. The sequencing input was naive T cells sorted from blood. The receptors here all came from a woman in her fifties or sixties in good health.

There are many counts of this clonotype. This rearrangement joins TRBV2 to TRBJ2-3, with 14 bases fitting TRBD2. J lost 8 bases, V lost 6 bases, and 4 bases had no gene match. From germline, CDR1 is SNHLY and CDR2 FYNNEI. This CDR3 comprises 14 residues. The CDR3 sequence is CASSGTSGSATQYF. CDR3 in DNA: TGTGCCAGCAGCGGGACTAGCGGGAGCGCTACGCAGTATTTT.

Points on this clonotype: A much larger clone is a single base away; this may be a read error. Without the conserved terminal phenylalanine or tryptophan, this CDR3 likely stems from a read error. The chain has TRBV12-3 or TRBV12-4 and TRBJ2-2; D possibly corresponds to TRBD1 (6 bases). CDR3 length: 15 amino acids. The V and J ends lost 10 bases and 0 bases respectively, with 15 bases between them. CDR3 sequence reads: CANSGQYPNTGELFL. DNA of the CDR3: TGTGCCAACAGCGGACAGTATCCGAACACCGGGGAGCTGTTTTTG.

The table lists this clonotype with many counts. J is TRBJ1-1 and V is TRBV15; possible D gene TRBD1, 5 bases. The germline V gene has CDR1 LNHNV and CDR2 YYDKDF (reference sequence). V was clipped by 0 bases and J by 5 bases, with 10 bases between them. The CDR3 loop spans 14 amino acids. CDR3 bases: TGTGCCACCAGCAGAGACCCAGGGTATACTGAAGCTTTCTTT. This translates into CATSRDPGYTEAFF.

This clonotype appeared a few times. This sequence joins TRBV10-3 and TRBJ1-2; D perhaps matches TRBD1 (5 bases). In germline, CDR1 is ENHRY, CDR2 SYGVKD. V was shortened by 2 bases and J by 4 bases, with 11 bases between the two germline ends. The CDR3 is 14 residues long. The CDR3 is CAISEPRGGYGYTF. The CDR3, as DNA: TGTGCCATCAGTGAGCCGCGGGGGGGCTATGGCTACACCTTC.

This clonotype was counted at least ten times. J is TRBJ2-3 and V is TRBV20-1; D uncertain. The CDR3 is made up of 15 amino acids. Trimming shortened V by 3 bases and J by 0 bases, and 13 bases separated the two germline ends. Germline lookup yields CDR1 DFQATT and CDR2 SNEGSKA (reference sequence). CDR3 loop: CSARATPSSTDTQYF. The CDR3 region has the DNA TGCAGTGCTAGGGCGACTCCCTCTAGCACAGATACGCAGTATTTT.

There are many counts of this clonotype. The genes are TRBV27 and TRBJ2-2; TRBD2 matches 10 bases. This CDR3 spans 14 amino acids. The germline V gene has CDR1 MNHEY and CDR2 SMNVEV (reference sequence). V trimming: 10 bases; J trimming: 7 bases; junction bases outside the gene matches: 9. Written as DNA, the CDR3 is TGTGCCACCAACCTAGCGGGAGCAGTCGGGGAGCTGTTTTTT. Its protein is CATNLAGAVGELFF.

This clonotype turned up a few times. This chain connects TRBV18 to TRBJ2-1, with D possibly TRBD1 on 6 matching bases. The CDR3 extends over 11 amino acids. Per the germline V gene, CDR1 is KGHSH and CDR2 is LQKENI. Trimming left V 8 bases short and J 10 bases short, with 12 bases between. The CDR3 sequence: CASAGATEQFF. The CDR3 bases are TGTGCCAGCGCAGGGGCGACGGAGCAGTTCTTC.

The chain links TRBV21-1 to TRBJ2-6; the tabulated D call, TRBD1, remains unverified against the DNA. TRBV21-1 is described as a pseudogene. CDR3 length: 18 residues. The CDR3 bases are TGTGCCAGCAGCTCCCGCAGGGGGCGGAGCTCTGGGGCCAACGTCCTGACTTTC. It encodes CASSSRRGRSSGANVLTF.

This clonotype was counted a few times. The chain employs TRBV6-2 or TRBV6-3 and TRBJ2-1; 7 nucleotides match TRBD1. V was clipped by 5 bases and J by 7 bases; unmatched bases: 11. The CDR3 contains 15 residues. Per germline, CDR1 MNHEY and CDR2 SVGEGT. CDR3 sequence reads: CASSARTGVGNEQFF. In nucleotides, the CDR3 is TGTGCCAGCAGTGCACGAACAGGGGTCGGGAATGAGCAGTTCTTC.

This sequence joins TRBV7-2 and TRBJ2-5; 10 nucleotides line up with TRBD2. The germline gives CDR1 SGHTA, CDR2 FQGNSA. The CDR3 sequence is 13 residues long. After removal of 5 bases from V and 5 bases from J, the junction contained 2 bases not matched to a gene. CDR3 sequence (DNA): TGTGCCAGCAGCCCGACTAGCGGGGAGACCCAGTACTTC. Amino acids: CASSPTSGETQYF.

This clonotype was recorded a few times. The J gene is TRBJ2-3, the V gene TRBV5-1; 7 nucleotides line up with TRBD2. There are 16 residues in the CDR3. Germline loops: CDR1 SGHRS, CDR2 YFSETQ. J lost 4 bases, V lost 3 bases, and 11 bases had no gene match. CDR3: CASSSLLEREADTQYF. In DNA, the CDR3 is TGCGCCAGCAGCTCCCTCCTCGAGCGGGAAGCAGATACGCAGTATTTT.

This clonotype has just a few counts. The chain links TRBV5-1 to TRBJ2-5; 11 nucleotides agree with TRBD1. The CDR3 is 20 residues long. Germline-derived CDR1 and CDR2 are SGHRS and YFSETQ. V was pared by 0 bases and J by 3 bases, with 16 bases of the junction left unmatched. The CDR3 bases are TGCGCCAGCAGCTTGGGGGGGACAGGGGGGCTCGATCCCTTCGAAGAGACCCAGTACTTC. Its translation is CASSLGGTGGLDPFEETQYF. Using reference TRBV5-1 and TRBJ2-5 for the parts outside the CDR3, the full variable domain is KAGVTQTPRYLIKTRGQQVTLSCSPISGHRSVSWYQQTPGQGLQFLFEYFSETQRNKGNFPGRFSGRQFSNSRSEMNVSTLELGDSALYLCASSLGGTGGLDPFEETQYFGPGTRLLVL.

This clonotype was found many times. This chain links TRBV20-1 with TRBJ1-5; D perhaps matches TRBD1 (5 bases). This CDR3 contains 12 residues. Germline CDR1 DFQATT, CDR2 SNEGSKA (reference sequence). V lost 7 bases to trimming and J lost 5 bases, with 12 bases between them. Here the CDR3 DNA reads TGCAGTGTGCGGCAGGGCGATCAGCCCCAGCATTTT. Its protein is CSVRQGDQPQHF.

The rearrangement uses TRBV4-1 and TRBJ1-1, with TRBD1 as a possible D gene (6 bases). The CDR3 runs 17 residues. The germline V gene has CDR1 MGHRA and CDR2 YSYEKL. Trimming pared 4 bases from V and 4 bases from J, leaving 22 bases between. CDR3 sequence reads: CASSPKIQEGGFTEAFF. The CDR3, as DNA: TGCGCCAGCAGCCCCAAAATTCAGGAGGGGGGTTTCACTGAAGCTTTCTTT.

This clonotype was picked up a small number of times. The chain combines TRBV6-5 with TRBJ2-7; 7 bases are a match to TRBD2. V lost 0 bases to trimming and J lost 5 bases; unmatched junction nucleotides: 7. Per the germline V gene, CDR1 is MNHEY and CDR2 is SVGAGI. The CDR3 length is 15 residues. The CDR3 region is CASSYSRLASHEQYF. In DNA, the CDR3 is TGTGCCAGCAGTTACTCTCGACTAGCCAGCCACGAGCAGTACTTC.

This clonotype was seen repeatedly, ten times or more. CDR3 sequence reads: CASSLAGGGSYEQYF. The CDR3 DNA follows: TGTGCCAGCAGCTTAGCGGGAGGAGGTTCCTACGAGCAGTACTTC. The chain has TRBV7-2 and TRBJ2-7, with D perhaps matching TRBD2 (6 bases). This CDR3 is built from 15 residues. Trimming pared 0 bases from V and 1 base from J, leaving 10 bases between. CDR1 SGHTA and CDR2 FQGNSA come from the germline V gene.

The J gene is TRBJ1-1, the V gene TRBV29-1, with TRBD1 matching 7 bases. This CDR3 comprises 12 residues. The trim removed 8 bases at V and 0 bases at J, leaving 3 bases unmatched. Germline CDR1 and CDR2: SQVTM and ANQGSEA. As DNA, the CDR3 is TGCAGCCTGGGACAGCTGAACACTGAAGCTTTCTTT. Its protein is CSLGQLNTEAFF.

This clonotype occurred a few times. V and J are TRBV9 and TRBJ1-4, with a possible D match to TRBD1 (6 bases). This CDR3 is 16 amino acids long. Per the germline V gene, CDR1 is SGDLS and CDR2 is YYNGEE. Trimming shortened V by 5 bases and J by 0 bases, and 14 bases separated the two germline ends. The CDR3 is CASSLDSAATNEKLFF. CDR3 nucleotide sequence: TGTGCCAGCAGTTTGGACAGCGCCGCAACTAATGAAAAACTGTTTTTT.

This clonotype has a count of ten or more. This chain links TRBV2 with TRBJ1-5; D gene unclear. This CDR3 spans 14 amino acids. From germline, CDR1 is SNHLY and CDR2 FYNNEI. V was trimmed by 3 bases and J by 6 bases, leaving 12 bases between them. DNA for the CDR3: TGTGCCAGCAGTGATCGAGGGCAAAGTCAGCCCCAGCATTTT. This sequence encodes CASSDRGQSQPQHF.

This clonotype was detected many times. The rearrangement joins TRBV9 to TRBJ2-1; D is perhaps TRBD1 or TRBD2 (5 bases each). From germline, CDR1 is SGDLS and CDR2 YYNGEE. The germline V and J ends were trimmed by 2 bases and 5 bases, with 14 bases remaining between them. This CDR3 comprises 15 residues. The CDR3 sequence: CASSVGRRPHNEQFF. The CDR3 DNA reads TGTGCCAGCAGCGTGGGGCGGAGGCCCCACAATGAGCAGTTCTTC.

The chain couples TRBV5-1 to TRBJ1-1; 7 bases are a match to TRBD1. The junction had 7 bases not matched to a gene; V was cut back by 4 bases and J by 10 bases. Germline V gene sequence: CDR1 SGHRS, CDR2 YFSETQ. The CDR3 has 12 amino acids. CDR3 sequence (DNA): TGCGCCAGCAGCGACAGGGTCGGTGGAGCTTTCTTT. Translating gives CASSDRVGGAFF.

V and J are TRBV12-3 or TRBV12-4 and TRBJ2-7, with a weak D call TRBD1 (5 bases). V lost 0 bases, J lost 4 bases, and 7 bases lay in between. This CDR3 contains 13 residues. The CDR3 sequence is CASSLATGYEQYV. As DNA, the CDR3 is TGTGCCAGCAGTTTAGCCACAGGTTACGAGCAGTACGTC.

The V call is TRBV6-2 or TRBV6-3, the J call TRBJ2-7; D possibly corresponds to TRBD2 (6 bases). Germline CDR1 reads MNHEY; CDR2 reads SVGEGT. Trimming removed 2 bases at V and 4 bases at J, with 12 bases between. The CDR3 runs to 14 residues. The CDR3 reads CASSYGGSTYEQYF. The CDR3 bases are TGTGCCAGCAGTTACGGGGGGTCCACTTACGAGCAGTACTTC.

This clonotype showed up just a few times. The V and J genes are TRBV7-2 and TRBJ2-2; D is unresolved. CDR1 and CDR2 from the germline V gene are SGHTA and FQGNSA. Trimming left V 8 bases short and J 0 bases short, with 10 bases between. The CDR3 runs to 14 residues. CDR3 DNA sequence: TGTGCCAGCCTAGGGCCCGCGAACACCGGGGAGCTGTTTTTT. Protein: CASLGPANTGELFF.

This clonotype was detected ten times or more. This chain connects TRBV29-1 to TRBJ2-3; D gene unclear. From germline, CDR1 is SQVTM and CDR2 ANQGSEA. CDR3 size: 12 residues. With 4 bases removed from V and 2 bases from J, the gap between germline ends came to 7 bases. CDR3 sequence (DNA): TGCAGCGTTGCCCGTCCCACAGATACGCAGTATTTT. As protein: CSVARPTDTQYF.